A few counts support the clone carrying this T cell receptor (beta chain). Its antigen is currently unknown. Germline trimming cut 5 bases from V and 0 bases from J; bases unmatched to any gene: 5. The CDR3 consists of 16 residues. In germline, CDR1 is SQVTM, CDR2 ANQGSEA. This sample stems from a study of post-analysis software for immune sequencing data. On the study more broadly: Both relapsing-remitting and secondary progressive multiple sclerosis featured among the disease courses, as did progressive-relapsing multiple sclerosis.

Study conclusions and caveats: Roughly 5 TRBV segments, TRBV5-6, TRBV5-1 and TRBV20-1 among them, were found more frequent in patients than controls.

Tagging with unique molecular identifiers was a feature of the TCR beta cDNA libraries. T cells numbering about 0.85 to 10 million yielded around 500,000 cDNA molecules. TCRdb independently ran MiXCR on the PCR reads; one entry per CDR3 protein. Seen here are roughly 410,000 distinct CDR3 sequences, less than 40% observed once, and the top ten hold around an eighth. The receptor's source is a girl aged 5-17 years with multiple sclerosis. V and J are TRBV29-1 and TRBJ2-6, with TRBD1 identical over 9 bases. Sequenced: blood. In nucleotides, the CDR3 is TGCAGCGTTACCGGGACAGGGCTCTCTGGGGCCAACGTCCTGACTTTC. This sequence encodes CSVTGTGLSGANVLTF.